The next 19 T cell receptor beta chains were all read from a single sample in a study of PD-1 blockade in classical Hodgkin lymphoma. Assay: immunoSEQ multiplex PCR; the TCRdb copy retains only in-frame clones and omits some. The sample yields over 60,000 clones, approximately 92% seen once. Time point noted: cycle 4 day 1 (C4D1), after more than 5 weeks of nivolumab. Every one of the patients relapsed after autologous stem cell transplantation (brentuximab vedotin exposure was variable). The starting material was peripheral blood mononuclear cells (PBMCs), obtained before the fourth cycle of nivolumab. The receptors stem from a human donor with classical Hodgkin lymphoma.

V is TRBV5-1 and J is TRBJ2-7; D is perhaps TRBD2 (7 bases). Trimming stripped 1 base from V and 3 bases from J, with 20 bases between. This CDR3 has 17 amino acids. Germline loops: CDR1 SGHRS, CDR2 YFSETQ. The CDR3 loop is CASSLLGGRDNIYEQYF. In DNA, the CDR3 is TGCGCCAGCAGCTTGCTGGGAGGGCGGGACAACATCTACGAGCAGTACTTC.

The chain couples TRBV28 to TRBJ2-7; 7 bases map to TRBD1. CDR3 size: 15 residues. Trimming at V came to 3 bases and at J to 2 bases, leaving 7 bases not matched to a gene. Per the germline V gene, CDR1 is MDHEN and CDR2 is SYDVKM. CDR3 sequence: CASSFSDRETYEQYF. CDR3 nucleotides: TGTGCCAGCAGTTTCTCCGACAGGGAGACCTACGAGCAGTACTTC.

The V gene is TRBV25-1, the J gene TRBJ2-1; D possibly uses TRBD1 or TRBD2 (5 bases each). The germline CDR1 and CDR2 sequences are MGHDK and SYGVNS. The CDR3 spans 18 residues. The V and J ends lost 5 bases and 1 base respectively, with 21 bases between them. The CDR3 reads CASSPGTYYFRSYNEQFF. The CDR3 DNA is TGTGCCAGCAGTCCCGGGACCTATTACTTTCGATCCTACAATGAGCAGTTCTTC.

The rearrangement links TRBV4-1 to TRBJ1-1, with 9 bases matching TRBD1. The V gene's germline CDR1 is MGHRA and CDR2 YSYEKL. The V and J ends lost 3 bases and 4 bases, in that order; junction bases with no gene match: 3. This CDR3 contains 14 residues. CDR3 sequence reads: CASSQGTGLTEAFF. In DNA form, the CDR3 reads TGCGCCAGCAGCCAGGGGACAGGGCTCACTGAAGCTTTCTTT.

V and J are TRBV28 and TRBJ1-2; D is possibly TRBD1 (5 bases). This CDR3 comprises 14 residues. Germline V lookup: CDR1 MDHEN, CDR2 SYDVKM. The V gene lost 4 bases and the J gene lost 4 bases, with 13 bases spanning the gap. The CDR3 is CASSYGGDGYGYTF. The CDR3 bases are TGTGCCAGCAGTTATGGAGGGGATGGCTATGGCTACACCTTC.

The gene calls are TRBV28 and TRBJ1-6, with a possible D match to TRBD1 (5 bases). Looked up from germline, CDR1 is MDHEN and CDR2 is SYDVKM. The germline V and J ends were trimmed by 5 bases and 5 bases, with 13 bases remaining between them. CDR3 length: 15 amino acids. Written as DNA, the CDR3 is TGTGCCAGCAGTCCCCACGGGGGGGATAATTCACCCCTCCACTTT. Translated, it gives CASSPHGGDNSPLHF. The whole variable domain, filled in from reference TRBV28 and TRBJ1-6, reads DVKVTQSSRYLVKRTGEKVFLECVQDMDHENMFWYRQDPGLGLRLIYFSYDVKMKEKGDIPEGYSVSREKKERFSLILESASTNQTSMYLCASSPHGGDNSPLHFGNGTRLTVT.

In DNA, the CDR3 is TGCGCCAGCAGCCCCAGGACAGGGCCCCAAGCTTTCTTT. Protein: CASSPRTGPQAFF. The rearrangement uses TRBV4-1 and TRBJ1-1; TRBD1 aligns across 8 bases. Trimming took 4 bases from V and 9 from J; bases not matched to a gene: 7. In germline, CDR1 is MGHRA, CDR2 YSYEKL. The CDR3 runs to 13 residues.

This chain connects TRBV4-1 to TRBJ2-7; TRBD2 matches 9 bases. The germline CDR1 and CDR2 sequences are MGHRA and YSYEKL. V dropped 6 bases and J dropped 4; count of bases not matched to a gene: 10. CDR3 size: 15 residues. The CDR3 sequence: CASRLGASGTYEQYF. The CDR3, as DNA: TGCGCCAGCAGACTGGGGGCTAGCGGGACTTACGAGCAGTACTTC.

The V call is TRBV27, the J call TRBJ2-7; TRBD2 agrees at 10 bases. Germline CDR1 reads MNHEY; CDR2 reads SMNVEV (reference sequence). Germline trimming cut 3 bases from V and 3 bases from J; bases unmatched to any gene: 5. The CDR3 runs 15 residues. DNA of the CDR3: TGTGCCAGCAGTTTTGGACTAGCGGAAAGCTACGAGCAGTACTTC. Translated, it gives CASSFGLAESYEQYF.

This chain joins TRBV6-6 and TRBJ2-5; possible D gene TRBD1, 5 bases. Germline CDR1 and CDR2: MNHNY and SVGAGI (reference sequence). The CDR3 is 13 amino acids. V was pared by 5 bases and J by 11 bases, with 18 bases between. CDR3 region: CASSPGMRLKQYF. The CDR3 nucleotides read TGTGCCAGCAGTCCAGGGATGCGCTTGAAGCAGTACTTC.

The CDR3 protein is CASSIQGDEQYF. CDR3 DNA: TGTGCCAGCAGTATCCAGGGGGATGAGCAGTACTTC. V is TRBV6-1 and J is TRBJ2-7, with 7 bases that match TRBD1. Germline CDR1 MNHNS, CDR2 SASEGT. The trim removed 5 bases at V and 7 bases at J, leaving 5 bases unmatched. The CDR3 has 12 amino acids.

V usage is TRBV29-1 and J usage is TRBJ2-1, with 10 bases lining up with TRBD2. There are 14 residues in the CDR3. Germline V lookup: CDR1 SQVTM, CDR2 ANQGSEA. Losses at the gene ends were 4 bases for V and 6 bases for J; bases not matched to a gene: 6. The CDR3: CSVAPSGRGNEQFF. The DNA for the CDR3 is TGCAGCGTTGCCCCTAGCGGGAGAGGCAATGAGCAGTTCTTC.

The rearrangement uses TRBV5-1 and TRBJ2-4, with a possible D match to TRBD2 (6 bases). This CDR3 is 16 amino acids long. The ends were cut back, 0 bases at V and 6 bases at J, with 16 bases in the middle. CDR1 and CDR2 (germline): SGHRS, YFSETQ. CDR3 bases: TGCGCCAGCAGCTTGGCTGGGTCGGGAGCGGGAAACATTCAGTACTTC. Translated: CASSLAGSGAGNIQYF.

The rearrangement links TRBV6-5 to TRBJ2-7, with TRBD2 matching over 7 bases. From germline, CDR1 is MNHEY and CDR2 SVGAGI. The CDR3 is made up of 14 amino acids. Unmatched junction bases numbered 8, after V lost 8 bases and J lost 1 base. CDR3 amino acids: CASARGGSSYEQYF. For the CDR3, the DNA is TGTGCCAGCGCGCGCGGCGGGAGTTCCTACGAGCAGTACTTC.

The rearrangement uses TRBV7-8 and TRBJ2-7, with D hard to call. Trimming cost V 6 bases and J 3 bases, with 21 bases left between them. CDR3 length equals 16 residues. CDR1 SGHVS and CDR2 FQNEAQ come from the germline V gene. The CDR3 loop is CASRPALGSLLYEQYF. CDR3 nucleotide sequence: TGTGCCAGCAGACCTGCCCTAGGCTCACTCCTCTACGAGCAGTACTTC.

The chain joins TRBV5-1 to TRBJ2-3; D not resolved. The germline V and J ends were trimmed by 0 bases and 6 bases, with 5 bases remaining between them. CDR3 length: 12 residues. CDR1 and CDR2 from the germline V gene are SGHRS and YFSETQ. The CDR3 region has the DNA TGCGCCAGCAGCTTGGATTGGGATACGCAGTATTTT. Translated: CASSLDWDTQYF.

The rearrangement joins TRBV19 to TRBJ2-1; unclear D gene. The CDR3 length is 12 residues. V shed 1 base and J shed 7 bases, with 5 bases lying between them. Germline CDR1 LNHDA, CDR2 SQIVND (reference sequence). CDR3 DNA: TGTGCCAGTAGTATAGTGCGGAATGAGCAGTTCTTC. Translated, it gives CASSIVRNEQFF.

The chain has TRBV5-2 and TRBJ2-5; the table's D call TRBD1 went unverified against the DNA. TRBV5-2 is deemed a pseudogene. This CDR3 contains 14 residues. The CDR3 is CASSQEGDGETQYF. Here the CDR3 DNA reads TGCGCCAGCAGCCAAGAGGGGGATGGAGAGACCCAGTACTTC.

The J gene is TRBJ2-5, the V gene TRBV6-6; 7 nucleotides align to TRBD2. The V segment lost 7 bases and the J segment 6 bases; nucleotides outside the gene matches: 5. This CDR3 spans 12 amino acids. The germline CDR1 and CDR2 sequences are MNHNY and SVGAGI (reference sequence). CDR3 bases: TGTGCCAGCAATCGGGGGGAAAAGACCCAGTACTTC. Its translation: CASNRGEKTQYF.